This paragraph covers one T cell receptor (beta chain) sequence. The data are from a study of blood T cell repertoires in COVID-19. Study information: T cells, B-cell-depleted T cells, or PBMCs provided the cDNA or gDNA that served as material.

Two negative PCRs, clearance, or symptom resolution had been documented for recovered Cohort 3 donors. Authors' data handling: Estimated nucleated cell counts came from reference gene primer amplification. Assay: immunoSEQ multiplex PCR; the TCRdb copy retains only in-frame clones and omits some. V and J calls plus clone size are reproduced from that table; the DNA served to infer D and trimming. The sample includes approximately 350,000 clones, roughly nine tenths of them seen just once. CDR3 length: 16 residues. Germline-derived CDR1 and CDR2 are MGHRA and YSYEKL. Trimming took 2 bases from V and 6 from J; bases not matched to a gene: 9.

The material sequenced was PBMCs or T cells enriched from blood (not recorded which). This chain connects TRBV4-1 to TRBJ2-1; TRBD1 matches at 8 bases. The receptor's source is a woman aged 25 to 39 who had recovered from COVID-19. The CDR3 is CASSQPTGGNRNEQFF. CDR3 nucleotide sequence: TGCGCCAGCAGCCAACCAACAGGGGGTAATCGCAATGAGCAGTTCTTC.